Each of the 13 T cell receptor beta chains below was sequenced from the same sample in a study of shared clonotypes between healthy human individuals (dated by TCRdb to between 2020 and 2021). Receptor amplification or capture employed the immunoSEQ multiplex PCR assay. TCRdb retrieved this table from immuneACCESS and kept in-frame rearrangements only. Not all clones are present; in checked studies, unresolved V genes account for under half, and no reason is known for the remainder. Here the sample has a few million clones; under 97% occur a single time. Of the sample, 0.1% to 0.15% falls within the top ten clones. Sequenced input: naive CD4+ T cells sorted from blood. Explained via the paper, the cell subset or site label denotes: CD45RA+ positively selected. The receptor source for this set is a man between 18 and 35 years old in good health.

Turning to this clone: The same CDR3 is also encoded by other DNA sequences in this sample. Written as DNA, the CDR3 is TGTGCCAGCAGTTACGCAGGACAGGGAACCTACGAGCAGTACTTC. It codes for CASSYAGQGTYEQYF. The chain couples TRBV6-5 to TRBJ2-7, with 8 positions matching TRBD1. There are 15 residues in the CDR3. Germline CDR1 is MNHEY and CDR2 is SVGAGI. After removal of 2 bases from V and 2 bases from J, the junction contained 5 bases not matched to a gene.

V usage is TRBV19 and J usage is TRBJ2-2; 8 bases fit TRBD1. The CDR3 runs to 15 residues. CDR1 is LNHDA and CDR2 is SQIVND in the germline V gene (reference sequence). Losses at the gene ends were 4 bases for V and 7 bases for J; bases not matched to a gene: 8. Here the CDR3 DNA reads TGTGCCAGTAGTACTGGACAGGGAGCTTTCGGGGAGCTGTTTTTT. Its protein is CASSTGQGAFGELFF.

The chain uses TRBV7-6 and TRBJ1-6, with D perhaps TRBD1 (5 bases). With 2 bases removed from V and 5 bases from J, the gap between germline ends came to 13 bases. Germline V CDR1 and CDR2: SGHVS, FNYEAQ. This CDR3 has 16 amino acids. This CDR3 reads CASSLTPGLNNSPLHF. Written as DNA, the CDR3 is TGTGCCAGCAGCTTAACCCCGGGACTTAATAATTCACCCCTCCACTTT. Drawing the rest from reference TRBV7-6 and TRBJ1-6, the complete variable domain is GAGVSQSPRYKVTKRGQDVALRCDPISGHVSLYWYRQALGQGPEFLTYFNYEAQQDKSGLPNDRFSAERPEGSISTLTIQRTEQRDSAMYRCASSLTPGLNNSPLHFGNGTRLTVT.

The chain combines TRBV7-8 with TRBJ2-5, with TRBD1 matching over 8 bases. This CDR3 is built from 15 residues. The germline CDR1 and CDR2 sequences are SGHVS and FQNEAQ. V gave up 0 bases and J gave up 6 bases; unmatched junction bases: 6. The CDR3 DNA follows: TGTGCCAGCAGCTTAGCGCAGGACAGGGTGCAGACCCAGTACTTC. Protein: CASSLAQDRVQTQYF.

The CDR3 spells CASSKTPDRSYEQYF. CDR3 DNA sequence: TGTGCCAGCAGCAAAACCCCGGACCGCTCCTACGAGCAGTACTTC. The chain has TRBV21-1 and TRBJ2-7. TRBV21-1 is assigned pseudogene status. The CDR3 extends over 15 amino acids.

Written as DNA, the CDR3 is TGTGCCAGTAGTGCCCTGGGACGGCCGAACACTGAAGCTTTCTTT. Translation gives CASSALGRPNTEAFF. The gene calls are TRBV19 and TRBJ1-1; D might be TRBD1 (5 bases). CDR3 length equals 15 residues. The germline gives CDR1 LNHDA, CDR2 SQIVND (reference sequence). With 5 bases removed from V and 1 base from J, the gap between germline ends came to 14 bases. Based on the CDR3 plus reference TRBV19 and TRBJ1-1, the full variable domain is DGGITQSPKYLFRKEGQNVTLSCEQNLNHDAMYWYRQDPGQGLRLIYYSQIVNDFQKGDIAEGYSVSREKKESFPLTVTSAQKNPTAFYLCASSALGRPNTEAFFGQGTRLTVV.

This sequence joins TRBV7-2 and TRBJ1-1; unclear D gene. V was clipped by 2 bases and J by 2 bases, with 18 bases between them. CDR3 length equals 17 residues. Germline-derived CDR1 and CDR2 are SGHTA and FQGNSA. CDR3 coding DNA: TGTGCCAGCAGCTTATTCTCGCTATCGGGGATTAACACTGAAGCTTTCTTT. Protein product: CASSLFSLSGINTEAFF.

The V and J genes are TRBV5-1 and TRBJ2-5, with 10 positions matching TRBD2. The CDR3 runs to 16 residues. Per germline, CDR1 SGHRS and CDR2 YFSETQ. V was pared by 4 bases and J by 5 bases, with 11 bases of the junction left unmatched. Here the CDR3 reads CASSPGSSGSMETQYF. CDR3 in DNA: TGCGCCAGCAGCCCCGGGTCTAGCGGGAGCATGGAGACCCAGTACTTC.

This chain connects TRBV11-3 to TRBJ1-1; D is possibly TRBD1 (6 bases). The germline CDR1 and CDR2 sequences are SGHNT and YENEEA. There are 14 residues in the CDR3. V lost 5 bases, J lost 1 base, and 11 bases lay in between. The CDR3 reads CASSTGQKNTEAFF. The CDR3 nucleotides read TGTGCCAGCAGCACGGGACAAAAGAACACTGAAGCTTTCTTT.

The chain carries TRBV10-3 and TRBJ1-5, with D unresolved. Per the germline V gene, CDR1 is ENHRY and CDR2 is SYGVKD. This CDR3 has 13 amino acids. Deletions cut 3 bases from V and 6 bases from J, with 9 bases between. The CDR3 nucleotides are TGTGCCATCAGTGACTTTCCCGGTCAGCCCCAGCATTTT. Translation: CAISDFPGQPQHF.

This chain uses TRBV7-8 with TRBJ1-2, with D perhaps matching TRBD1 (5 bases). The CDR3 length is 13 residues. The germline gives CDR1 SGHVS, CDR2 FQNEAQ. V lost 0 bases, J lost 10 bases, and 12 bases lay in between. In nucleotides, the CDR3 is TGTGCCAGCAGCTTAGCGGGGCAGGGTGACTACACCTTC. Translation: CASSLAGQGDYTF.

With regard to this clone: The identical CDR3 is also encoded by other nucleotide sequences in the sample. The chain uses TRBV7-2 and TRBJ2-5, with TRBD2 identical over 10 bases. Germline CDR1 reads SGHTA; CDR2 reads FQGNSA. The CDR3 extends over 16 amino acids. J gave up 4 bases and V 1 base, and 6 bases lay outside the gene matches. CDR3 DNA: TGTGCCAGCAGCTTAGGAGGCAGCGGGAGGGCAGAGACCCAGTACTTC. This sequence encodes CASSLGGSGRAETQYF.

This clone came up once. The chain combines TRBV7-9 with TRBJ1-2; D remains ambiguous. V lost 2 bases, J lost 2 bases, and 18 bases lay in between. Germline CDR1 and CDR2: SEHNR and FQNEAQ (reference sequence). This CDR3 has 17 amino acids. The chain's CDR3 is CASSLSAPVFGNYGYTF. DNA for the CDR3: TGTGCCAGCAGCTTATCCGCTCCAGTCTTCGGAAACTATGGCTACACCTTC.